Below, 28 T cell receptor beta chains from the same sample are listed, as sequenced in a study of identical twins. TCRdb ran MiXCR on the 5' RACE reads and lists one entry per CDR3 protein. The sample carries a few hundred thousand distinct CDR3 sequences, roughly 10% recorded once. Sequencing input: naive T cells sorted from blood. All receptors derive from a woman in her forties or fifties in good health.

V and J are TRBV14 and TRBJ2-1; D is perhaps TRBD2 (6 bases). The CDR3 spans 15 residues. Germline CDR1 and CDR2: SGHDN and FVKESK. Trimming shortened V by 8 bases and J by 2 bases, and 16 bases separated the two germline ends. The chain's CDR3 is CASRLLAPTYNEQFF. CDR3 DNA sequence: TGTGCCAGCCGCTTACTAGCTCCCACCTACAATGAGCAGTTCTTC.

This clonotype was recorded many times. J is TRBJ2-2 and V is TRBV5-1, with D maybe TRBD1 (6 bases). The CDR3 spans 15 residues. The V and J ends lost 2 bases and 1 base respectively, with 9 bases between them. Germline assignment: CDR1 SGHRS and CDR2 YFSETQ. CDR3 in DNA: TGCGCCAGCAGCTTAGAGGGGGTGAACACCGGGGAGCTGTTTTTT. Protein product: CASSLEGVNTGELFF. The full variable domain, rest sourced from reference TRBV5-1 and TRBJ2-2, is KAGVTQTPRYLIKTRGQQVTLSCSPISGHRSVSWYQQTPGQGLQFLFEYFSETQRNKGNFPGRFSGRQFSNSRSEMNVSTLELGDSALYLCASSLEGVNTGELFFGEGSRLTVL.

The V and J genes are TRBV12-5 and TRBJ2-1; D possibly corresponds to TRBD2 (6 bases). This CDR3 contains 16 residues. Deletions cut 2 bases from V and 6 bases from J, with 17 bases between. Germline V gene sequence: CDR1 LGHNT, CDR2 FRNRAP. The CDR3 is CASGLSSGLPSNEQFF. The CDR3 DNA reads TGTGCTAGTGGTTTGTCATCGGGACTCCCCTCCAATGAGCAGTTCTTC. The entire variable domain, with the rest obtained from reference TRBV12-5 and TRBJ2-1, is as follows: DARVTQTPRHKVTEMGQEVTMRCQPILGHNTVFWYRQTMMQGLELLAYFRNRAPLDDSGMPKDRFSAEMPDATLATLKIQPSEPRDSAVYFCASGLSSGLPSNEQFFGPGTRLTVL.

DNA for the CDR3: TGTGCCAGCAGCACTACCCCGAGCGGGAGGAATGAGCAGTTCTTC. It encodes CASSTTPSGRNEQFF. V is TRBV5-6 and J is TRBJ2-1; 9 bases are shared with TRBD2. Losses at the gene ends were 4 bases for V and 7 bases for J; bases not matched to a gene: 9. CDR3 length: 15 residues. Germline V gene lookup returns CDR1 SGHDT and CDR2 YYEEEE.

This clonotype turned up a few times. This sequence joins TRBV11-2 and TRBJ2-1, with 7 positions matching TRBD2. Germline values: CDR1 SGHAT, CDR2 FQNNGV. V lost 8 bases to trimming and J lost 4 bases; unmatched junction nucleotides: 5. There are 13 residues in the CDR3. The CDR3 spells CASGASGYNEQFF. In DNA, the CDR3 is TGTGCCAGCGGGGCTAGCGGTTACAATGAGCAGTTCTTC.

This clonotype turned up a few times. V and J are TRBV24-1 and TRBJ2-5; no clear D gene. The V and J ends lost 5 bases and 2 bases respectively, with 11 bases between them. The CDR3 consists of 14 residues. The germline V gene has CDR1 KGHDR and CDR2 SFDVKD. The CDR3 sequence is CATSAVDNQETQYF. The CDR3 bases are TGTGCCACCAGTGCGGTGGATAATCAAGAGACCCAGTACTTC.

This clonotype was detected many times. The chain links TRBV29-1 to TRBJ2-6; possibly TRBD2 for D (5 bases). The CDR3 extends over 15 amino acids. Trimming removed 7 bases from V and 4 bases from J, with 17 bases in between. Germline CDR1 and CDR2: SQVTM and ANQGSEA. The CDR3: CSAAEWAGGANVLTF. The CDR3, as DNA: TGCAGCGCAGCAGAATGGGCGGGCGGGGCCAACGTCCTGACTTTC.

This clonotype has only a few counts. The V call is TRBV5-1, the J call TRBJ2-5; D remains unclear. The length of the CDR3 is 13 residues. Germline CDR1 reads SGHRS; CDR2 reads YFSETQ. V was cut by 1 base and J by 4 bases, with 8 bases left in between. CDR3 DNA sequence: TGCGCCAGCAGCTTGCTTCTTAGAGAGACCCAGTACTTC. This encodes CASSLLLRETQYF.

The chain carries TRBV10-3 and TRBJ2-1, with 8 bases identical to TRBD2. Germline assignment: CDR1 ENHRY and CDR2 SYGVKD. The length of the CDR3 is 14 residues. The trim removed 1 base at V and 9 bases at J, leaving 5 bases unmatched. CDR3 sequence: CAISELGLEAEQFF. CDR3 DNA sequence: TGTGCCATCAGTGAGTTGGGACTAGAGGCTGAGCAGTTCTTC.

The chain recombines TRBV20-1 with TRBJ2-1, with 7 nucleotides matching TRBD1. V was pared by 0 bases and J by 6 bases, with 8 bases of the junction left unmatched. The CDR3 is 15 residues long. The germline CDR1 and CDR2 sequences are DFQATT and SNEGSKA (reference sequence). Here the CDR3 DNA reads TGCAGTGCTAGAGATATGAGAGGGGGCTTCAATGAGCAGTTCTTC. It codes for CSARDMRGGFNEQFF.

This chain connects TRBV18 to TRBJ2-3; D gene uncertain. V gave up 0 bases and J gave up 4 bases, with 8 bases separating them. Germline V gene data show CDR1 as KGHSH and CDR2 as LQKENI. The CDR3 loop spans 14 amino acids. DNA of the CDR3: TGTGCCAGCTCACCACCAGCAAGTCCAGATACGCAGTATTTT. It yields the protein CASSPPASPDTQYF.

The chain recombines TRBV5-4 with TRBJ2-5; possibly TRBD1 or TRBD2 for D (5 bases each). The ends were cut back, 6 bases at V and 2 bases at J, with 11 bases in the middle. The CDR3 is 13 amino acids. Per germline, CDR1 SGHNT and CDR2 YYREEE (reference sequence). The CDR3 reads CASTPGPQETQYF. In DNA, the CDR3 is TGTGCCAGCACTCCGGGACCTCAAGAGACCCAGTACTTC. The whole variable domain, remainder taken from reference TRBV5-4 and TRBJ2-5, is ETGVTQSPTHLIKTRGQQVTLRCSSQSGHNTVSWYQQALGQGPQFIFQYYREEENGRGNFPPRFSGLQFPNYSSELNVNALELDDSALYLCASTPGPQETQYFGPGTRLLVL.

This chain links TRBV6-1 with TRBJ1-5; D ambiguous. The CDR3 extends over 11 amino acids. Germline V gives CDR1 MNHNS, CDR2 SASEGT. V lost 11 bases and J 6 bases, leaving 11 bases between the germline ends. The CDR3: CAVRAGQPQHF. The CDR3 coding sequence is TGTGCCGTCCGGGCGGGTCAGCCCCAGCATTTT.

Ten or more counts support this clonotype. The rearrangement links TRBV29-1 to TRBJ2-5; 8 bases align to TRBD1. V shed 7 bases, J shed 5 bases, and the junction held 6 bases outside the gene matches. CDR1 and CDR2 (germline): SQVTM, ANQGSEA. This CDR3 comprises 12 residues. CDR3 sequence: CSATGVGETQYF. The CDR3 bases are TGCAGCGCGACAGGGGTAGGGGAGACCCAGTACTTC.

The chain recombines TRBV21-1 with TRBJ2-7; TRBD2, the D gene given by the table, was not confirmed from the DNA. TRBV21-1 is a known pseudogene. The CDR3 is 16 amino acids. CDR3 bases: TGTGCCAGCAGCCCTAGCCCGGGACAGCGACCCTACGAGCAGTACTTC. As protein: CASSPSPGQRPYEQYF.

The chain employs TRBV27 and TRBJ2-7; TRBD1 agrees at 9 bases. Trimming removed 0 bases from V and 7 bases from J; junction bases left unmatched: 10. Germline assignment: CDR1 MNHEY and CDR2 SMNVEV (reference sequence). The CDR3 contains 16 residues. In DNA, the CDR3 is TGTGCCAGCAGTTTATCCCGGGGACAGGGAATGTGGGAGCAGTACTTC. The encoded protein is CASSLSRGQGMWEQYF.

This CDR3 is CASSKQGLAVKTYNEQFF. The CDR3 nucleotides are TGTGCCAGCAGCAAGCAGGGACTAGCGGTCAAAACCTACAATGAGCAGTTCTTC. This chain links TRBV7-8 with TRBJ2-1; TRBD2 matches at 11 bases. CDR3 size: 18 residues. The germline V gene has CDR1 SGHVS and CDR2 FQNEAQ. The V gene end was trimmed by 5 bases and the J gene end by 2 bases; junction bases not matched to a gene: 11.

This clonotype was recorded many times. V usage is TRBV27 and J usage is TRBJ2-7; 12 bases map to TRBD2. CDR1 MNHEY and CDR2 SMNVEV come from the germline V gene (reference sequence). This CDR3 comprises 16 residues. Trimming took 5 bases from V and 2 from J; bases not matched to a gene: 7. The CDR3 sequence is CASSPNRLAGAYEQYF. CDR3 coding DNA: TGTGCCAGCAGTCCCAACAGACTAGCGGGAGCCTACGAGCAGTACTTC.

This clonotype was detected ten times or more. The chain carries TRBV29-1 and TRBJ2-3, with 10 positions matching TRBD1. V dropped 7 bases and J dropped 4; count of bases not matched to a gene: 8. The CDR3 runs 14 residues. Germline V gene data show CDR1 as SQVTM and CDR2 as ANQGSEA. CDR3 nucleotide sequence: TGCAGCGGTCGACAGGGGGCGCGGGCAGATACGCAGTATTTT. Translating gives CSGRQGARADTQYF.

This clonotype was recorded at least ten times. The genes are TRBV10-3 and TRBJ2-1; 7 nucleotides line up with TRBD2. V dropped 0 bases and J dropped 6; count of bases not matched to a gene: 8. CDR1 is ENHRY, CDR2 SYGVKD, per germline. The CDR3 contains 16 residues. DNA for the CDR3: TGTGCCATCAGTGAGTCGGAGGGAGGGCCTTCCAATGAGCAGTTCTTC. This translates into CAISESEGGPSNEQFF.

In its sample, this clonotype was seen many times. The CDR3 protein is CSVTSGTVNEQFF. CDR3 nucleotides: TGCAGCGTCACGAGCGGGACTGTCAATGAGCAGTTCTTC. This chain links TRBV29-1 with TRBJ2-1, with 7 bases matching TRBD2. The CDR3 extends over 13 amino acids. Trimming took 6 bases from V and 6 from J; bases not matched to a gene: 8. Germline values: CDR1 SQVTM, CDR2 ANQGSEA.

This clonotype was observed a handful of times. This chain uses TRBV2 with TRBJ2-1; 7 bases align to TRBD2. The CDR3 loop spans 15 amino acids. Losses at the gene ends were 8 bases for V and 9 bases for J; bases not matched to a gene: 16. Germline V gives CDR1 SNHLY, CDR2 FYNNEI. CDR3 coding DNA: TGTGCCAGCCAATATGGACTAGGGTCATCCGGTGAGCAGTTCTTC. Protein: CASQYGLGSSGEQFF.

V is TRBV6-2 or TRBV6-3 and J is TRBJ1-5, with D perhaps TRBD1 (5 bases). The germline V and J ends were trimmed by 4 bases and 7 bases, with 11 bases remaining between them. The CDR3 totals 13 residues. Germline V gene lookup returns CDR1 MNHEY and CDR2 SVGEGT. This CDR3 is CASSFRRDQPQHF. CDR3 sequence (DNA): TGTGCCAGCAGTTTTAGGAGGGACCAGCCCCAGCATTTT.

The chain combines TRBV5-1 with TRBJ2-6; 14 positions agree with TRBD2. This CDR3 region has 19 residues. Per germline, CDR1 SGHRS and CDR2 YFSETQ. V shed 4 bases and J 0 bases; nucleotides not matched to a gene: 6. CDR3 in amino acids: CASSRGTSGSSSGANVLTF. CDR3 nucleotides: TGCGCCAGCAGCCGTGGGACTAGCGGGAGTAGCTCTGGGGCCAACGTCCTGACTTTC.

The sample holds a few counts of this clonotype. V and J are TRBV20-1 and TRBJ2-2, with 10 bases matching TRBD2. Germline loops: CDR1 DFQATT, CDR2 SNEGSKA (reference sequence). Trimming removed 0 bases from V and 4 bases from J; junction bases left unmatched: 5. This CDR3 is built from 16 residues. The CDR3 DNA reads as TGCAGTGCTAGAGAGGGTAGCGGGGGGAGCACCGGGGAGCTGTTTTTT. It is translated as CSAREGSGGSTGELFF.

This clonotype has only a few counts. V usage is TRBV29-1 and J usage is TRBJ2-7; D gene unclear. Germline V gene lookup returns CDR1 SQVTM and CDR2 ANQGSEA. The CDR3 has 12 residues. V dropped 6 bases and J dropped 1 base, with 10 bases sitting between them. The CDR3 bases are TGCAGCGTCCGCGCCCATTCCTACGAGCAGTACTTC. Its protein is CSVRAHSYEQYF.

This clonotype was observed a handful of times. The gene calls are TRBV6-2 or TRBV6-3 and TRBJ2-7; 7 nucleotides match TRBD1. The CDR3 contains 12 residues. V was pared by 2 bases and J by 5 bases, with 0 bases of the junction left unmatched. Germline CDR1 MNHEY, CDR2 SVGEGT. CDR3 amino acids: CASSYGTDEQYV. The CDR3 region has the DNA TGTGCCAGCAGTTACGGGACAGACGAGCAGTACGTC.

This clonotype was seen only a few times. The rearrangement uses TRBV20-1 and TRBJ2-5; TRBD2 matches 11 bases. Trimming took 8 bases from V and 0 from J; bases not matched to a gene: 17. The CDR3 totals 18 residues. CDR1 and CDR2 (germline): DFQATT, SNEGSKA (reference sequence). The CDR3 reads CSPLESTSGRGYQETQYF. Here the CDR3 DNA reads TGCAGTCCGCTAGAATCTACTAGCGGGAGAGGGTACCAAGAGACCCAGTACTTC.